This T cell receptor (beta chain) is from a study of shared clonotypes between healthy human individuals. On this clone itself: Other DNA sequences in the sample encode the same CDR3.

In replicate PCRs of sorted subsets, roughly 200 ng DNA, approximately 30,000 T cell genomes, was used. As originally analysed: ImmunoSEQ junction-only sequences lacked quality scores, so their filtering differed. TCRdb's table, derived via immunoSEQ multiplex PCR, lists solely in-frame clones and lacks some. V, J and clone size were drawn from that table, and D and trimming were deduced from the DNA. The sample includes millions of clones, just under 95% seen only once; the top ten take more than 0.95%. Terminally differentiated effector memory CD45RA+ cells were excluded from the naive CD8 cells, which were CD45RO-negative and positively selected for CCR7. Healthy and HIV-negative, the adult donors had no recent acute infections or vaccinations. The CDR3 has 13 residues. The V gene lost 6 bases and the J gene lost 0 bases, with 9 bases spanning the gap. Germline V gives CDR1 SGHVS, CDR2 FNYEAQ.

This clonotype originated in a man aged 18-30 years in good health. The chain carries TRBV7-6 and TRBJ2-7; perhaps TRBD1 as D (5 bases). The sample was naive CD8+ T cells sorted from blood. The CDR3, as DNA: TGTGCCAGCAGTTGGGGCACCTCCTACGAGCAGTACTTC. Amino acid sequence: CASSWGTSYEQYF.